This is a list of T cell receptor beta chains from one sample in a study of response to subunit inactivated influenza vaccine. TCRdb redid the calling of the RT-PCR reads with MiXCR, one entry per CDR3 protein. The sample includes about 520,000 distinct CDR3 sequences, around 7.7% of them seen just once. Sample: PBMCs from blood, taken around 25 months after vaccination. The receptors here all came from a man in his fifties or sixties who received an inactivated influenza vaccine. CDR3s include the opening cysteine and the closing phenylalanine or tryptophan. The D gene is left open where the match is weak. Rows may omit the clone size; those that give it use once, few, many or a size class.

V gene	D gene	J gene	clone size	CDR3 protein	CDR3 DNA
TRBV3-1	NA	TRBJ1-2	NA	CASSPRSGIYGYTF	TGTGCCAGCAGCCCCCGCTCGGGGATATATGGCTACACCTTC
TRBV20-1	NA	TRBJ2-7	few	CSARQGRQYF	TGCAGTGCTAGACAGGGGAGGCAGTACTTC
TRBV20-1	NA	TRBJ1-4	NA	CSAQQGRSTNEKLFF	TGCAGTGCTCAACAGGGACGGAGCACTAATGAAAAACTGTTTTTT
TRBV20-1	NA	TRBJ1-1	NA	CSARFGAGDTEAFF	TGCAGTGCTAGGTTTGGGGCGGGGGACACTGAAGCTTTCTTT
TRBV2	TRBD1	TRBJ2-2	NA	CASSVDRVTGELFF	TGTGCCAGCAGTGTGGACAGGGTCACCGGGGAGCTGTTTTTT
TRBV3-1	NA	TRBJ2-1	few	CASSQGFEQFF	TGTGCCAGCAGCCAAGGGTTTGAGCAGTTCTTC
TRBV6-1	NA	TRBJ2-4	NA	CASTQRAKNIQYF	TGTGCCAGCACCCAAAGAGCCAAAAACATTCAGTACTTC
TRBV18	NA	TRBJ1-1	NA	CASSPVFGGTEAFF	TGTGCCAGCTCACCTGTTTTCGGGGGAACTGAAGCTTTCTTT
TRBV27	TRBD2	TRBJ2-1	few	CASSLLTSGSFVSGNEQFF	TGTGCCAGCAGTCTCCTGACTAGCGGGAGTTTTGTCAGTGGCAATGAGCAGTTCTTC
TRBV7-2	TRBD2	TRBJ2-2	few	CASSYPLAGELTGELFF	TGTGCCAGCAGCTACCCACTAGCGGGGGAGCTCACCGGGGAGCTGTTTTTT
TRBV30	TRBD1	TRBJ1-5	NA	CAWSPRTGSNQPQHF	TGTGCCTGGAGTCCCCGGACAGGGAGCAATCAGCCCCAGCATTTT
TRBV20-1	TRBD1	TRBJ2-1	few	CSASGTGAYNEQFF	TGCAGTGCTTCCGGGACAGGCGCCTACAATGAGCAGTTCTTC
TRBV10-3	TRBD2	TRBJ2-7	NA	CAISREATYEQYF	TGTGCCATCTCCCGGGAGGCTACCTACGAGCAGTACTTC
TRBV24-1	NA	TRBJ1-1	NA	CATADSPNTEAFF	TGTGCCACTGCAGACAGCCCGAACACTGAAGCTTTCTTT
TRBV28	NA	TRBJ2-3	NA	CASRSSTNTQYF	TGTGCCAGCAGGTCTAGCACAAATACGCAGTATTTT
TRBV5-1	NA	TRBJ2-7	NA	CASSSTIPYEQYF	TGCGCCAGCAGCTCCACTATACCCTACGAGCAGTACTTC
TRBV7-8	NA	TRBJ2-1	few	CASSLHQGSNEQFF	TGTGCCAGCAGCTTACACCAGGGGTCCAATGAGCAGTTCTTC
TRBV19	NA	TRBJ2-7	NA	CASRQSGEAQYF	TGTGCCAGCCGACAGTCAGGGGAGGCGCAGTACTTC
TRBV7-2	NA	TRBJ1-4	few	CASSLRDNGEKLFF	TGTGCCAGCAGCCTCCGGGACAATGGGGAAAAACTGTTTTTT
TRBV28	TRBD1	TRBJ1-2	few	CASSFGQGAVGGGYTF	TGTGCCAGCAGTTTCGGACAGGGGGCGGTCGGTGGTGGCTACACCTTC
TRBV29-1	TRBD2	TRBJ2-1	NA	CSVGTSSANEQFF	TGCAGCGTCGGGACTAGCTCTGCCAATGAGCAGTTCTTC
TRBV6-1	NA	TRBJ2-1	few	CASSGGQHNEQFF	TGTGCCAGCAGTGGGGGCCAACACAATGAGCAGTTCTTC
TRBV7-6	NA	TRBJ2-7	NA	CASSPLMYEQYF	TGTGCCAGCAGCCCGCTTATGTACGAGCAGTACTTC
TRBV30	TRBD2	TRBJ2-1	few	CAWTPLAGTHNEQFF	TGTGCCTGGACTCCACTAGCGGGAACCCACAATGAGCAGTTCTTC
TRBV20-1	TRBD1	TRBJ2-7	few	CSARDGQGAWSYEQYF	TGCAGTGCTAGAGACGGACAGGGCGCGTGGTCCTACGAGCAGTACTTC
TRBV14	NA	TRBJ2-7	NA	CASSRSLGGNYEQYF	TGTGCCAGCAGCCGTTCTCTGGGGGGAAACTACGAGCAGTACTTC
TRBV6-5	NA	TRBJ2-3	few	CASSYEGGETDTQYF	TGTGCCAGCAGTTACGAGGGGGGGGAAACAGATACGCAGTATTTT
TRBV6-2/TRBV6-3	NA	TRBJ2-4	NA	CASSYTTGRNIQYF	TGTGCCAGCAGTTACACGACTGGGAGGAACATTCAGTACTTC
TRBV6-1	NA	TRBJ2-1	few	CASSVGGIRSNEQFF	TGTGCCAGCAGTGTAGGCGGGATAAGGTCCAATGAGCAGTTCTTC
TRBV7-2	NA	TRBJ1-3	many	CASSLAPASSGNTIYF	TGTGCCAGCAGCTTAGCGCCCGCTAGCTCTGGAAACACCATATATTTT
TRBV14	TRBD2	TRBJ2-1	NA	CASSRRPLAASSYNEQFF	TGTGCCAGCAGCCGAAGACCGCTAGCGGCGAGCTCCTACAATGAGCAGTTCTTC
TRBV11-2	TRBD1	TRBJ1-3	NA	CASSSGQGLDNTIYF	TGTGCCAGCAGCTCTGGACAGGGACTGGATAACACCATATATTTT
TRBV29-1	NA	TRBJ2-3	many	CSAEAPRRGLTDTQYF	TGCAGCGCCGAGGCCCCACGCAGGGGCCTCACAGATACGCAGTATTTT
TRBV4-1	NA	TRBJ1-1	few	CASSQVAAKQNTEAFF	TGCGCCAGCAGCCAAGTGGCAGCAAAGCAGAACACTGAAGCTTTCTTT
TRBV12-3/TRBV12-4	TRBD2	TRBJ2-1	NA	CASSFRREWNEQFF	TGTGCCAGCAGTTTTCGGCGGGAGTGGAATGAGCAGTTCTTC
TRBV6-1	TRBD1	TRBJ1-3	NA	CASRREAGTAHSGNTIYF	TGTGCCAGCAGGAGAGAGGCCGGGACAGCTCATTCTGGAAACACCATATATTTT
TRBV20-1	NA	TRBJ2-1	many	CSGVLAWGNEQFF	TGCAGTGGAGTTCTAGCCTGGGGCAATGAGCAGTTCTTC
TRBV5-1	TRBD1	TRBJ1-4	NA	CASSLQGTGNEKLFF	TGCGCCAGCAGCCTCCAGGGGACAGGGAATGAAAAACTGTTTTTT
TRBV18	NA	TRBJ2-3	few	CASSPPGPKRTDTQYF	TGTGCCAGCTCACCACCAGGCCCGAAAAGGACAGATACGCAGTATTTT
TRBV4-3	TRBD1	TRBJ1-6	many	CASSLRTGYNSPLHF	TGCGCCAGCAGCCTCCGGACAGGGTACAATTCACCCCTCCACTTT
TRBV20-1	NA	TRBJ1-1	NA	CSASPDTAEAFF	TGCAGTGCCAGCCCTGATACGGCTGAAGCTTTCTTT
TRBV7-2	NA	TRBJ2-3	few	CASKRELALDTQYF	TGTGCCAGCAAGAGGGAACTAGCTTTAGATACGCAGTATTTT
TRBV25-1	NA	TRBJ1-1	NA	CASSGQPWGTEAFF	TGTGCCAGCAGTGGACAGCCTTGGGGCACTGAAGCTTTCTTT
TRBV10-2	NA	TRBJ2-5	many	CASSASQETQYF	TGCGCCAGCAGTGCATCCCAAGAGACCCAGTACTTC